This T cell receptor beta chain appears in the sequencing data of a study of shared T cell receptors in the human thymus. Clones were sequenced by immunoSEQ multiplex PCR, and TCRdb holds only the in-frame ones, with some missing. Of approximately 400,000 clones in the sample, roughly 94% were seen once. CDR3 length: 17 residues. Germline V gene lookup returns CDR1 SGHKS and CDR2 YYEKEE (reference sequence). V was pared by 0 bases and J by 4 bases, with 19 bases between. The sequenced sample was thymocytes. This clonotype was obtained from a human donor. The rearrangement uses TRBV5-5 and TRBJ1-2; the D is unclear. The CDR3 bases are TGTGCCAGCAGCTTGGGGGTCATAGTCGGGGAACCCTATGGCTACACCTTC. Amino acids: CASSLGVIVGEPYGYTF.